The entry below gives a single T cell receptor beta chain sequence along with its context. Its cognate antigen is unknown. The table came from immunoSEQ multiplex PCR; TCRdb's copy has only in-frame clones and leaves some out. The sample contains about 2 million clones, around 96% of which appear only once. Germline assignment: CDR1 SGDLS and CDR2 YYNGEE. This CDR3 spans 14 amino acids. V was clipped by 0 bases and J by 4 bases, with 9 bases between them. Terminally differentiated effector memory CD45RA+ cells were excluded by CCR7 positive selection of CD45RO-negative cells. This record comes from a study of shared clonotypes between healthy human individuals. Study-wide findings and caveats: The study found lower generation probabilities in non-shared clonotypes than in those shared by all four donors. Sampling involved blood alone; tissue repertoires likely differ.

Sequenced input: naive CD8+ T cells sorted from blood. The rearrangement uses TRBV9 and TRBJ2-3; D is unresolved. The receptor comes from a man between 18 and 35 years old in good health. The CDR3 sequence: CASSVATWSDTQYF. In DNA, the CDR3 is TGTGCCAGCAGCGTAGCTACTTGGTCAGATACGCAGTATTTT.